This T cell receptor (beta chain) was sequenced for a study of blood T cells in healthy people across ages (dated by TCRdb to about 2015). Study-wide context: Template switching captured roughly one uniquely barcoded TCR beta cDNA molecule per two T cells in model experiments. The study measured age-related changes in TCR beta repertoire diversity using deep sequencing normalized with unique cDNA molecular identifiers. The donors were split into four age groups: young (average around 17 years), middle-aged (nearly 40), aged (more than 60) and long-lived (about 74). Donors of different ages were randomly distributed across sequencing lanes to avoid experimental bias. The study analyzed two additional independent replicas of 1 million unique cDNA reads from the same blood draw for two donors, one aged 18 to 30 and one aged 80 or older.

The receptor library was made with 5' RACE. The data were produced on an Illumina HiSeq 2500. A second PCR of roughly 7 to 11 cycles was run with a J-beta primer mix and a sample-barcoded 5' primer. Each TCR beta cDNA molecule received a unique molecular identifier from a template-switch 5' adaptor carrying 12 random nucleotides. Each sample yielded at least 2.5 million CDR3-containing paired-end reads. First-strand cDNA synthesis was performed from all RNA using the Mint cDNA synthesis kit, with priming by a TRBC-specific oligonucleotide. After uracil-DNA glycosylase treatment, a first 18-cycle PCR used universal primers M1SS and BC2_uni_R on all cDNA. From the authors' description of their analysis: For normalization, 1 million high-quality reads were randomly selected from each sample, with every read carrying a distinct molecular identifier. Instead of being binned into consensus sequences, reads that shared molecular identifiers were thrown out. CDR3 identification, clonotype clustering and error correction used MiTCR with a Q25 quality threshold and the strictest error-elimination algorithm. Lower-bound total TCR beta diversity was estimated with a nonparametric unseen species model using Euler transformation. TCRdb trimmed public reads at Q25 via fastp, called clones via MiXCR and kept in-frame beta chains. Rows merge per CDR3 protein into single entries with the most common DNA and genes. In this record, the V and J calls reflect TCRdb's handling and not the investigators' own analysis. The sample table holds 710,000 or so distinct CDR3 sequences, of which approximately 22% were seen once. The ten largest clonotypes hold 22% of the sample.

The approximately 39 donors, aged about 6 to 95 years, were systemically healthy Caucasian individuals from Russia. Each donor gave roughly 9.5 milliliters of peripheral blood, collected into EDTA-treated Vacutainer tubes. PBMCs were isolated by Ficoll-Paque density-gradient centrifugation, with at least 6 million obtained per sample. Trizol reagent was used to extract total RNA from the PBMCs, yielding at least 5.5 micrograms per sample. For every donor, flow cytometry on a PBMC aliquot measured the percentage of naive CD45RAhigh/CD27high T cells. This clonotype was seen repeatedly, ten times or more. What antigen it recognizes has not been identified. No base qualities exist here, and no much larger clone lies one base off it. V loses 1 base at its end and J loses 4 bases; junction bases beyond the gene matches: 6. There are 15 amino acids in the CDR3, from cysteine to phenylalanine inclusive. This entry keeps only the CDR3 DNA: 45 bases, framed from base 1. CDR1 and CDR2 are read off the germline V gene as SGHTA and FQGNSA.

The full study reports these points: Total diversity estimates from one million sequenced T cells were considered lower bounds and underestimates. Because donor CMV infection status was unknown, age-related changes in expanded clonotypes were potentially confounded. The percentage of naive T cells measured by flow cytometry correlated strongly with observed TCR beta diversity. Observed TCR beta diversity per million T cells fell roughly linearly with age, and a significant reduction was already apparent by age roughly 41. Conclusive comparison of naive and antigen-experienced compartments was prevented by the profiling of bulk unsorted PBMCs. Compared with the aged group, the long-lived group had more naive CD4+ T cells, fewer expanded clones and increased TCR diversity, a pattern suggesting age selection.

Source material: blood. The sequence came from a man between 65 and 85 years old in good health. The sequence joins TRBV7-2 to TRBJ2-5, with 7 bases in between that match TRBD2. The CDR3 corresponds to CASSLVAGVSETQYF. The DNA is as follows: TGTGCCAGCAGCTTAGTTGCGGGAGTTTCAGAGACCCAGTACTTC.